Presented here are 21 T cell receptor beta chains from one specimen sequenced in a study of spatial heterogeneity in lung cancer. Sample time point: blood at routine non-recurrence follow-up after resection. TCRdb processed the 5' RACE reads anew with MiXCR; each CDR3 protein has one entry. The table records more than 15,000 distinct CDR3 sequences, just under 6.5% of them present only once. The sample here was PBMCs, taken at follow-up. These receptors all come from a male donor with early-stage non-small cell lung cancer.

This clonotype is medium-sized (0.01 to 0.1%) by share. V gene TRBV29-1 combines with J gene TRBJ2-5, with D possibly matching TRBD2 (6 bases). V gave up 6 bases and J gave up 5 bases, with 13 bases separating them. CDR3 size: 12 residues. Germline CDR1 is SQVTM and CDR2 is ANQGSEA. The CDR3 is CSVGGDLETQYF. In DNA form, the CDR3 reads TGCAGCGTGGGCGGGGACCTCGAGACCCAGTACTTC.

This clonotype was seen repeatedly, ten times or more. V and J are TRBV18 and TRBJ2-7, with 10 nucleotides matching TRBD2. Trimming cost V 2 bases and J 7 bases; bases outside gene matches: 5. This CDR3 is built from 14 residues. Germline CDR1 reads KGHSH; CDR2 reads LQKENI. For the CDR3, the DNA is TGTGCCAGCTCACCAGTCGCTAGCGGGAGTGAGCAGTACTTC. Translation gives CASSPVASGSEQYF.

This clonotype was found many times. This chain joins TRBV7-9 and TRBJ2-5; D call uncertain. CDR3 length: 12 residues. Germline CDR1 and CDR2: SEHNR and FQNEAQ (reference sequence). V was cut by 3 bases and J by 0 bases, with 2 bases left in between. CDR3 sequence (DNA): TGTGCCAGCAGCTTGAACCAAGAGACCCAGTACTTC. Encoded protein: CASSLNQETQYF.

This clonotype showed up just a few times. V usage is TRBV7-8 and J usage is TRBJ1-2; tentatively, D is TRBD1 (6 bases). Trimming stripped 0 bases from V and 3 bases from J, with 20 bases between. CDR1 is SGHVS and CDR2 is FQNEAQ in the germline V gene. The CDR3 has 18 residues. The CDR3 DNA sequence: TGTGCCAGCAGCTTAGCCAGAAGGAGTAGGGGGAAAGACTATGGCTACACCTTC. It yields the protein CASSLARRSRGKDYGYTF.

There are many counts of this clonotype. CDR3 protein: CASSQDTGLALYEQYF. The CDR3 DNA sequence: TGTGCCAGCAGCCAGGACACGGGACTAGCGTTGTACGAGCAGTACTTC. The chain couples TRBV3-1 to TRBJ2-7, with TRBD2 matching 10 bases. CDR3 size: 16 residues. With V trimmed by 3 bases and J by 4 bases, 9 bases remained unmatched. Germline lookup yields CDR1 LGHDT and CDR2 YNNKEL (reference sequence).

The V gene is TRBV5-1, the J gene TRBJ2-1; 9 nucleotides align to TRBD1. This CDR3 region has 15 residues. V dropped 4 bases and J dropped 1; count of bases not matched to a gene: 3. The germline CDR1 and CDR2 sequences are SGHRS and YFSETQ. This chain's CDR3 is CASSKTGGSYNEQFF. The CDR3 coding sequence is TGCGCCAGCAGCAAGACAGGGGGGTCCTACAATGAGCAGTTCTTC.

The rearrangement links TRBV5-1 to TRBJ2-1, with D possibly TRBD2 on 5 matching bases. Looked up from germline, CDR1 is SGHRS and CDR2 is YFSETQ. CDR3 length equals 14 residues. V lost 0 bases and J lost 5, with 9 bases in between. The CDR3 DNA reads as TGCGCCAGCAGCTTGGGGACTCATAACAATGAGCAGTTCTTC. Translated, it gives CASSLGTHNNEQFF. Based on the CDR3 plus reference TRBV5-1 and TRBJ2-1, the full variable domain is KAGVTQTPRYLIKTRGQQVTLSCSPISGHRSVSWYQQTPGQGLQFLFEYFSETQRNKGNFPGRFSGRQFSNSRSEMNVSTLELGDSALYLCASSLGTHNNEQFFGPGTRLTVL.

This clonotype was seen at least ten times. J is TRBJ2-3 and V is TRBV14; unclear D gene. Germline V gene lookup returns CDR1 SGHDN and CDR2 FVKESK. This CDR3 has 13 amino acids. V was pared by 0 bases and J by 7 bases, with 8 bases between. DNA for the CDR3: TGTGCCAGCAGCCAAGAGCTGCTGTATACGCAGTATTTT. This gives the protein CASSQELLYTQYF.

This clonotype was recorded many times. The chain carries TRBV28 and TRBJ2-5, with 11 bases aligning to TRBD2. Germline CDR1 is MDHEN and CDR2 is SYDVKM. Trimming took 9 bases from V and 0 from J; bases not matched to a gene: 3. This CDR3 region has 14 residues. This CDR3 reads CASLAGGNQETQYF. The CDR3 DNA follows: TGTGCCAGTTTAGCGGGGGGGAACCAAGAGACCCAGTACTTC.

The chain has TRBV5-1 and TRBJ2-5; D is unresolved. From germline, CDR1 is SGHRS and CDR2 YFSETQ. The germline V and J ends were trimmed by 0 bases and 1 base, with 7 bases remaining between them. CDR3 length equals 14 residues. Written as DNA, the CDR3 is TGCGCCAGCAGCTTGGCTGGGTTCCAAGAGACCCAGTACTTC. Protein product: CASSLAGFQETQYF.

The chain links TRBV6-5 to TRBJ2-1, with 10 bases that match TRBD2. J was trimmed by 4 bases and V by 0 bases; bases with no gene match: 0. CDR3 length: 15 residues. Per germline, CDR1 MNHEY and CDR2 SVGAGI. DNA for the CDR3: TGTGCCAGCAGTTACTCGACTAGCGGGTACAATGAGCAGTTCTTC. This translates into CASSYSTSGYNEQFF.

This clonotype appeared many times. V and J are TRBV28 and TRBJ2-3; possible D gene TRBD2, 5 bases. Trimming took 3 bases from V and 4 from J, leaving 14 bases between them. This CDR3 is built from 15 residues. Germline CDR1 and CDR2: MDHEN and SYDVKM. As DNA, the CDR3 is TGTGCCAGCAGTTTCGCGCCGGGATCCGCAGATACGCAGTATTTT. Its protein product is CASSFAPGSADTQYF.

This clonotype was observed many times. The chain couples TRBV6-2 or TRBV6-3 to TRBJ2-2; D gene ambiguous. CDR3 length: 13 amino acids. V lost 2 bases to trimming and J lost 4 bases, with 5 bases between them. Germline V gene data show CDR1 as MNHEY and CDR2 as SVGEGT. The CDR3 protein is CASSYILTGELFF. The CDR3, as DNA: TGTGCCAGCAGTTACATCCTCACCGGGGAGCTGTTTTTT.

This clonotype has a handful of counts. The J gene is TRBJ1-2, the V gene TRBV18; D possibly corresponds to TRBD1 (5 bases). This CDR3 spans 12 amino acids. In germline, CDR1 is KGHSH, CDR2 LQKENI. V lost 4 bases, J lost 8 bases, and 11 bases lay in between. CDR3 sequence (DNA): TGTGCCAGCTCACTCCCGAGGGGCGGCTACACCTTC. Protein product: CASSLPRGGYTF.

This clonotype has at least ten counts. V usage is TRBV6-5 and J usage is TRBJ2-7; TRBD2 aligns across 9 bases. Germline assignment: CDR1 MNHEY and CDR2 SVGAGI. This CDR3 region has 14 residues. The V segment lost 5 bases and the J segment 2 bases; nucleotides outside the gene matches: 4. This chain's CDR3 is CASSPLAGTYEQYF. The CDR3 coding sequence is TGTGCCAGCAGTCCCCTAGCGGGGACCTACGAGCAGTACTTC.

By proportion, this clonotype is medium-sized. The chain employs TRBV20-1 and TRBJ2-7; D may be TRBD1 or TRBD2 (5 bases each). Trimming stripped 5 bases from V and 1 base from J, with 9 bases between. Germline lookup yields CDR1 DFQATT and CDR2 SNEGSKA (reference sequence). CDR3 length: 12 residues. The CDR3 bases are TGCAGTGCTGGGAGACAGTCCTACGAGCAGTACTTC. It translates to CSAGRQSYEQYF.

This clonotype has a count of ten or more. V is TRBV5-5 and J is TRBJ2-5; D call uncertain. The germline V and J ends were trimmed by 4 bases and 1 base, with 11 bases remaining between them. CDR3 size: 14 residues. Germline CDR1 and CDR2: SGHKS and YYEKEE (reference sequence). Written as DNA, the CDR3 is TGTGCCAGCAGCCCCCCCGCCCGCCAAGAGACCCAGTACTTC. Its translation: CASSPPARQETQYF.

This clonotype is classed as medium-sized. CDR3 amino acids: CASSPTSSQETQYF. CDR3 DNA sequence: TGTGCCAGCTCACCAACTAGCAGCCAAGAGACCCAGTACTTC. V is TRBV18 and J is TRBJ2-5; TRBD2 is a possible D gene (6 bases). Trimming stripped 2 bases from V and 1 base from J, with 8 bases between. The germline V gene encodes CDR1 KGHSH and CDR2 LQKENI. This CDR3 is 14 amino acids long.

This clonotype was picked up many times. V usage is TRBV5-1 and J usage is TRBJ2-1; no firm D call. Trimming took off 0 bases at V and 8 bases at J, with 12 bases between the two ends. Germline loops: CDR1 SGHRS, CDR2 YFSETQ. This CDR3 spans 14 amino acids. The CDR3 nucleotides are TGCGCCAGCAGCTTGGGGAATTTGGTCGATGAGCAGTTCTTC. It specifies CASSLGNLVDEQFF.

This clonotype was observed at least ten times. The chain employs TRBV28 and TRBJ2-7, with 7 nucleotides matching TRBD1. With V trimmed by 5 bases and J by 5 bases, 6 bases remained unmatched. From germline, CDR1 is MDHEN and CDR2 SYDVKM. The CDR3 consists of 13 residues. This CDR3 is CASSRGQGDEQYF. CDR3 bases: TGTGCCAGCAGTAGAGGCCAGGGGGACGAGCAGTACTTC.

This chain connects TRBV4-1 to TRBJ1-3; D ambiguous. The CDR3 contains 14 residues. CDR1 and CDR2 from the germline V gene are MGHRA and YSYEKL. V was trimmed by 1 base and J by 3 bases, leaving 7 bases between them. The CDR3: CASSQGTDGNTIYF. The DNA of the CDR3 is TGCGCCAGCAGCCAAGGGACGGATGGAAACACCATATATTTT.